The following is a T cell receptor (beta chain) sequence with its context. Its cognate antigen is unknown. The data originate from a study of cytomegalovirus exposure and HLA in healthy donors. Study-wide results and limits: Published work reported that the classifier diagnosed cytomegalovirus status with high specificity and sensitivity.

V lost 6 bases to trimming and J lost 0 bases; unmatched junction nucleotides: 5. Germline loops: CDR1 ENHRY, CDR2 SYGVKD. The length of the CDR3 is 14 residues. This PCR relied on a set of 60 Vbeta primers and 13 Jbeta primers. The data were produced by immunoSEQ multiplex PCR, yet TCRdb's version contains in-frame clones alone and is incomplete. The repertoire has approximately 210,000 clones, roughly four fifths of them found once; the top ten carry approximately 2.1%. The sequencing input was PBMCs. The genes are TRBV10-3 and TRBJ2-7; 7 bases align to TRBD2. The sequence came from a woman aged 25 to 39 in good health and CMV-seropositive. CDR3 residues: CAIRDTGGSYEQYF. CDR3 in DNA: TGTGCCATCAGAGATACGGGAGGCTCCTACGAGCAGTACTTC.